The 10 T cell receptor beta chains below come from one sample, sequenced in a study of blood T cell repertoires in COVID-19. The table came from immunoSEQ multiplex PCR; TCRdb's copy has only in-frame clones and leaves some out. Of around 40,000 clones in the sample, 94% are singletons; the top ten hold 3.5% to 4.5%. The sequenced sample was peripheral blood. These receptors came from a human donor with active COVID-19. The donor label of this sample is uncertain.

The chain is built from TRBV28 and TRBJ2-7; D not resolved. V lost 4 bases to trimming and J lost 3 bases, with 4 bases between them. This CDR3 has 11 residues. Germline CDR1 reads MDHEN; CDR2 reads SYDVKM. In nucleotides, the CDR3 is TGTGCCAGCAGTTCCGGCTACGAGCAGTACTTC. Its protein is CASSSGYEQYF.

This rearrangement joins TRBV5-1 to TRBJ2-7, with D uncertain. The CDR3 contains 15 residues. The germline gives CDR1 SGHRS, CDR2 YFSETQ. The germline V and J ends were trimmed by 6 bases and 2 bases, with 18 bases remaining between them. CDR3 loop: CASTPSAGSTYEQYF. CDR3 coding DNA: TGCGCCAGCACCCCCTCCGCCGGGTCTACCTACGAGCAGTACTTC.

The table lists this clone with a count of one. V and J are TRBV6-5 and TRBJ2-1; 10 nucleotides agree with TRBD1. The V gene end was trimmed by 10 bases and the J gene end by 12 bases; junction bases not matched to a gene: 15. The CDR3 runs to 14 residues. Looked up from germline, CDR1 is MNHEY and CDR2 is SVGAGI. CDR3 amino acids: CATSDRGPPERQFF. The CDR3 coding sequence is TGTGCCACCTCCGACAGGGGGCCCCCGGAACGGCAGTTCTTC.

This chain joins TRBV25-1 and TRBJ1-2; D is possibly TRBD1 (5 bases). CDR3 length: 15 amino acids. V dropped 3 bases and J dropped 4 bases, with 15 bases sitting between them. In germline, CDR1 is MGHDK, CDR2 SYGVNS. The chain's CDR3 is CASSDVQDVFYGYTF. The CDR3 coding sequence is TGTGCCAGCAGTGATGTACAGGACGTGTTCTATGGCTACACCTTC.

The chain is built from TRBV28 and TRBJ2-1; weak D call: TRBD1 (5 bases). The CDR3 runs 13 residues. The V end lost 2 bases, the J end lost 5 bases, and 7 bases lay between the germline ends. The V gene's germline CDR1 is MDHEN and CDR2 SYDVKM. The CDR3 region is CASSLAGHNEQFF. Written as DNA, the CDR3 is TGTGCCAGCAGTTTAGCAGGGCACAATGAGCAGTTCTTC.

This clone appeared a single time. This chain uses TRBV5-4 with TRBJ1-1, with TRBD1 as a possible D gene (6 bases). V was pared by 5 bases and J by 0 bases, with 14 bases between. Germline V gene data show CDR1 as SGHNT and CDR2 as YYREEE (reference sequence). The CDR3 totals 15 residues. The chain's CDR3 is CASRPQTGLNTEAFF. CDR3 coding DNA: TGTGCCAGCAGACCCCAGACAGGTTTGAACACTGAAGCTTTCTTT.

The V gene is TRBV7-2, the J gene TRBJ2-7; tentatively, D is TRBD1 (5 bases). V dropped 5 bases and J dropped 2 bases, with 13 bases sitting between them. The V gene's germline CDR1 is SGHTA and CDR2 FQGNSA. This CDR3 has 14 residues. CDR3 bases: TGTGCCAGCAGCCCCCAGGGTTTCACCTACGAGCAGTACTTC. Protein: CASSPQGFTYEQYF. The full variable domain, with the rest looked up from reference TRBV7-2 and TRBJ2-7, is GAGVSQSPSNKVTEKGKDVELRCDPISGHTALYWYRQSLGQGLEFLIYFQGNSAPDKSGLPSDRFSAERTGGSVSTLTIQRTQQEDSAVYLCASSPQGFTYEQYFGPGTRLTVT.

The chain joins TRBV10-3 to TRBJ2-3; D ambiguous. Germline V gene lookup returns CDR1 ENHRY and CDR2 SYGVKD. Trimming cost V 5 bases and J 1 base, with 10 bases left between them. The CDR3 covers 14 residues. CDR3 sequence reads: CAISTTTGTDTQYF. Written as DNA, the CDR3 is TGTGCCATCAGTACCACCACAGGCACAGATACGCAGTATTTT.

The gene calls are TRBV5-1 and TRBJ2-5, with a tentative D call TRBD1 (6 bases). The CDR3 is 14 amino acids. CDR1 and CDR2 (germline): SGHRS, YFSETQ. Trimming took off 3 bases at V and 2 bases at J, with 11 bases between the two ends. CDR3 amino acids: CASSSQGGQETQYF. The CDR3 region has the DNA TGCGCCAGCAGCTCACAGGGTGGGCAAGAGACCCAGTACTTC.

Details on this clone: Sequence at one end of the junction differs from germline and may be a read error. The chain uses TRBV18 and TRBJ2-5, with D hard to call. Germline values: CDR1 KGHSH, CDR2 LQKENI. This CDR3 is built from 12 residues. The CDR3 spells CASSPNREAQYF. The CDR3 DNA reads TGTGCCAGCTCTCCAAACCGAGAGGCCCAGTACTTC.